This T cell receptor beta chain was obtained from a study of blood T cell dynamics during melanoma immunotherapy. Germline V CDR1 and CDR2: LGHNA, YSLEER. The germline V and J ends were trimmed by 0 bases and 4 bases, with 9 bases remaining between them. The CDR3 runs 14 residues. The time point denotes: week 3, after first cycle of checkpoint inhibitor. Assay used: immunoSEQ multiplex PCR; TCRdb lists only in-frame clones, some missing. The data contain roughly 12,000 clones, around nine tenths of them singletons. The receptor was derived from a human donor with melanoma. This chain uses TRBV4-3 with TRBJ1-2; D gene uncertain. The sample in question was blood, obtained from a patient treated with checkpoint blockade. The chain's CDR3 is CASSQDSAVYGYTF. CDR3 DNA: TGCGCCAGCAGCCAAGATTCCGCGGTCTATGGCTACACCTTC.